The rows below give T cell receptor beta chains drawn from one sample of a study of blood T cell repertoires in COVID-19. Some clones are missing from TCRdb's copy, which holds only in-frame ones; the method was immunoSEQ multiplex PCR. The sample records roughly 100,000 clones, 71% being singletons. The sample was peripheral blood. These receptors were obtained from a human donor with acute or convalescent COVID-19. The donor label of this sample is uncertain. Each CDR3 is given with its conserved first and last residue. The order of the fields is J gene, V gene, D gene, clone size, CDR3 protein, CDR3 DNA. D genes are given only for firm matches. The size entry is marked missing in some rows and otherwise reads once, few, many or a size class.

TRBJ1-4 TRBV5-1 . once CASSLGRFEKLFF TGCGCCAGCAGCTTGGGGCGGTTTGAAAAACTGTTTTTT
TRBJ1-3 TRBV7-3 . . CASSLFARGTYGNTIYF TGTGCCAGCAGCTTATTTGCTCGAGGGACATACGGAAACACCATATATTTT
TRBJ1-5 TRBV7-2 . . CASSLSRGPNQPQHF TGTGCCAGCAGCCTATCCAGAGGGCCGAATCAGCCCCAGCATTTT
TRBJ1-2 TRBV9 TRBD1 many CASSVAVGSAGTGERGYTF TGTGCCAGCAGCGTAGCTGTAGGATCGGCTGGGACAGGGGAGCGTGGCTACACCTTC
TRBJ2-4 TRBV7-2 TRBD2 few CASSLAVGRDIQYF TGTGCCAGCAGCTTAGCCGTGGGGAGGGACATTCAGTACTTC
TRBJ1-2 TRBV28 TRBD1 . CASRTGAPLGYTF TGTGCCAGCAGGACAGGGGCCCCTCTCGGCTACACCTTC
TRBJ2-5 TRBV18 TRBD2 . CASSSVAGDQETQYF TGTGCCAGCTCATCGGTAGCGGGGGACCAAGAGACCCAGTACTTC
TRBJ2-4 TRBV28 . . CASSPGTGNIQYF TGTGCCAGCAGCCCCGGCACGGGAAACATTCAGTACTTC
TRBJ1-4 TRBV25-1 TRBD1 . CASSQPHRDRATNEKLFF TGTGCCAGCAGTCAACCCCACCGGGACAGAGCAACTAATGAAAAACTGTTTTTT
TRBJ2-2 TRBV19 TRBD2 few CASSARESGGFNTGELFF TGTGCCAGTAGTGCCCGGGAGAGCGGGGGATTCAACACCGGGGAGCTGTTTTTT
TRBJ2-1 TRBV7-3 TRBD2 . CASSLAGVNNEQFF TGTGCCAGCAGCTTAGCGGGGGTCAACAATGAGCAGTTCTTC
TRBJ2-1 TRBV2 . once CASFSGQSSYNEQFF TGTGCCAGCTTTTCGGGACAAAGCTCCTACAATGAGCAGTTCTTC
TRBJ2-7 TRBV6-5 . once CASRLYRESYEQYF TGTGCCAGCAGGCTGTACAGGGAGTCCTACGAGCAGTACTTC
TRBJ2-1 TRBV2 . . CASGRGYNEQFF TGTGCCAGCGGCAGGGGCTACAATGAGCAGTTCTTC
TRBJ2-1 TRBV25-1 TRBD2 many CASSESGLAYNEQFF TGTGCCAGCAGTGAGTCCGGACTAGCGTACAATGAGCAGTTCTTC
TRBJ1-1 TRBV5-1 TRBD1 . CASSLVAGGTEAFF TGCGCCAGCAGCTTGGTCGCAGGGGGCACTGAAGCTTTCTTT
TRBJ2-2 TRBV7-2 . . CASSLQVAGTGELFF TGTGCCAGCAGCTTACAAGTTGCCGGGACCGGGGAGCTGTTTTTT
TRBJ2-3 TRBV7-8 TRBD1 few CASSSGQGHTDTQYF TGTGCCAGCAGCTCGGGACAGGGCCATACAGATACGCAGTATTTT
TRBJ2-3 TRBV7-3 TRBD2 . CASSLKAGGTDTQYF TGTGCCAGCAGCTTAAAAGCGGGGGGCACAGATACGCAGTATTTT
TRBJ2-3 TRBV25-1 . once CASSEYWDNTDTQYF TGTGCCAGCAGTGAATATTGGGACAACACAGATACGCAGTATTTT
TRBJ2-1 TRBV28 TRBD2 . CASSPNRLAGGRNEQFF TGTGCCAGCAGTCCCAATAGACTAGCGGGGGGGAGGAATGAGCAGTTCTTC
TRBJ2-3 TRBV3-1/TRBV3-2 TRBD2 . CASSPLAGGPTDTQYF TGTGCCAGCAGCCCTCTCGCGGGGGGCCCCACAGATACGCAGTATTTT
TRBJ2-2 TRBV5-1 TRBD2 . CASSFSAGGVTGELFF TGCGCCAGCAGCTTCTCCGCGGGGGGTGTCACCGGGGAGCTGTTTTTT
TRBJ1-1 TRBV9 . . CASSVVVGGTEAFF TGTGCCAGCAGCGTAGTCGTTGGGGGGACTGAAGCTTTCTTT